These 19 T cell receptor beta chains came from one sample sequenced in a study of blood T cells in healthy people across ages. PCR was performed a second time for about 7 to 12 cycles using a sample-barcoded 5' primer and a J-beta primer mix. TCRdb re-called the 5' RACE reads with MiXCR, one entry per CDR3 protein. The sample holds 1.6 million or so distinct CDR3 sequences; about 35% are singletons and the top ten take around 11%. The sample consisted of blood. The source is a woman in her twenties or thirties in good health.

This clonotype was counted many times. V usage is TRBV29-1 and J usage is TRBJ2-3; weak D call: TRBD2 (6 bases). Between the trimmed V and J ends, which lost 6 bases and 1 base, there was a span of 11 bases. The germline V gene has CDR1 SQVTM and CDR2 ANQGSEA. This CDR3 comprises 13 residues. The CDR3: CSVLGGRTDTQYF. The CDR3 region has the DNA TGCAGCGTCTTGGGAGGACGCACAGATACGCAGTATTTT.

In this sample, this clonotype turned up a few times. The rearrangement uses TRBV7-2 and TRBJ2-7; perhaps TRBD1 as D (6 bases). Trimming pared 3 bases from V and 2 bases from J, leaving 11 bases between. This CDR3 spans 14 amino acids. The germline gives CDR1 SGHTA, CDR2 FQGNSA. CDR3: CASSFFQGPYEQYF. The CDR3 DNA reads TGTGCCAGCAGCTTTTTCCAGGGGCCCTACGAGCAGTACTTC.

Worth noting for this clonotype: A much larger clone lies a single base off, so this may be a read error. The genes are TRBV7-2 and TRBJ2-1; TRBD2 matches at 11 bases. CDR3 length equals 16 residues. The germline gives CDR1 SGHTA, CDR2 FQGNSA. The CDR3 coding sequence is TGTGCCAGCAACTTAACTAGCGGGAGCGGATACAATGAGCAGTTCTTC. Residues: CASNLTSGSGYNEQFF.

This clonotype was seen ten or more times. The J gene is TRBJ2-1, the V gene TRBV3-1; 11 positions match TRBD2. V lost 4 bases, J lost 7 bases, and 3 bases stayed unmatched. Germline V CDR1 and CDR2: LGHDT, YNNKEL (reference sequence). The CDR3 has 14 amino acids. In DNA form, the CDR3 reads TGTGCCAGCAGCCCACTAGCGGGAGTGAATGAGCAGTTCTTC. Amino acids: CASSPLAGVNEQFF.

This clonotype was seen a handful of times. The chain joins TRBV20-1 to TRBJ2-7, with TRBD2 matching 7 bases. Trimming removed 6 bases from V and 4 bases from J; junction bases left unmatched: 9. The germline V gene encodes CDR1 DFQATT and CDR2 SNEGSKA (reference sequence). The length of the CDR3 is 13 residues. The CDR3 sequence: CSAGAGETYEQYF. DNA of the CDR3: TGCAGTGCCGGGGCGGGGGAGACATACGAGCAGTACTTC.

In DNA form, the CDR3 reads TGCGCCAGCGGACTCCTCTTGGGGGAGACCCAGTACTTC. It encodes CASGLLLGETQYF. The rearrangement uses TRBV4-1 and TRBJ2-5, with D possibly matching TRBD2 (5 bases). CDR3 length: 13 amino acids. Germline V gene lookup returns CDR1 MGHRA and CDR2 YSYEKL. The germline V and J ends were trimmed by 8 bases and 5 bases, with 15 bases remaining between them.

V and J are TRBV30 and TRBJ2-3, with D maybe TRBD1 (6 bases). This CDR3 is built from 15 residues. Trimming removed 4 bases from V and 5 bases from J, with 19 bases in between. The germline gives CDR1 GTSNPN, CDR2 SVGIG (reference sequence). This CDR3 reads CAWNPTGIGKDTQYF. The CDR3 nucleotides read TGTGCCTGGAACCCTACAGGGATCGGGAAAGATACGCAGTATTTT.

Only a few counts were recorded for this clonotype. The chain combines TRBV7-8 with TRBJ2-1, with 10 bases identical to TRBD2. After removal of 5 bases from V and 3 bases from J, the junction contained 10 bases not matched to a gene. The CDR3 runs 17 residues. Germline CDR1 SGHVS, CDR2 FQNEAQ. CDR3 loop: CASSRNQLAGFYNEQFF. CDR3 bases: TGTGCCAGCAGCCGAAACCAACTAGCGGGATTCTACAATGAGCAGTTCTTC.

The CDR3 DNA reads TGCGCCAGCAGCCAAGATCCCAGCGGGAGTTGCTACGAGCAGTACTTC. Its translation: CASSQDPSGSCYEQYF. The chain joins TRBV4-1 to TRBJ2-7; 8 bases line up with TRBD2. The CDR3 loop spans 16 amino acids. Germline V gene data show CDR1 as MGHRA and CDR2 as YSYEKL. Unmatched junction bases numbered 7, after V lost 0 bases and J lost 3 bases.

The V gene is TRBV12-3 or TRBV12-4, the J gene TRBJ1-1, with D uncertain. Trimming pared 1 base from V and 3 bases from J, leaving 12 bases between. This CDR3 has 15 amino acids. DNA for the CDR3: TGTGCCAGCAGTTTAGGACCGATTAGGGACACTGAAGCTTTCTTT. This translates into CASSLGPIRDTEAFF.

V gene TRBV11-2 combines with J gene TRBJ2-3; D perhaps matches TRBD1 (5 bases). V was clipped by 6 bases and J by 0 bases, with 16 bases between them. The CDR3 totals 16 residues. Germline V CDR1 and CDR2: SGHAT, FQNNGV. CDR3 bases: TGTGCCAGCAGTCTTGAGGCAGGGCGTAGCACAGATACGCAGTATTTT. This codes for CASSLEAGRSTDTQYF.

This clonotype has a handful of counts. CDR3 sequence (DNA): TGCAGTGCTACCGCCGTACTAGCGGGAACCTCCTACAATGAGCAGTTCTTC. Translating it yields CSATAVLAGTSYNEQFF. The chain carries TRBV20-1 and TRBJ2-1; TRBD2 agrees at 10 bases. Germline V CDR1 and CDR2: DFQATT, SNEGSKA (reference sequence). With V trimmed by 4 bases and J by 0 bases, 9 bases remained unmatched. This CDR3 is built from 17 residues.

J is TRBJ1-2 and V is TRBV20-1; weak D call: TRBD1 (5 bases). With 6 bases removed from V and 7 bases from J, the gap between germline ends came to 18 bases. This CDR3 region has 13 residues. Germline CDR1 is DFQATT and CDR2 is SNEGSKA (reference sequence). The CDR3 region has the DNA TGCAGTGCGTCCGCGCAGGGCTGGGCTGGCTACACCTTC. It translates to CSASAQGWAGYTF.

The V call is TRBV2, the J call TRBJ1-2; 10 nucleotides line up with TRBD1. V trimming: 9 bases; J trimming: 2 bases; junction bases outside the gene matches: 15. Germline CDR1 and CDR2: SNHLY and FYNNEI. The CDR3 extends over 17 amino acids. CDR3 region: CARDRQGASSENYGYTF. CDR3 DNA sequence: TGTGCCAGGGACCGACAGGGGGCATCCTCAGAAAACTATGGCTACACCTTC.

This clonotype was counted at least ten times. The chain is built from TRBV5-1 and TRBJ1-2; possibly TRBD1 for D (5 bases). Trimming took off 3 bases at V and 9 bases at J, with 18 bases between the two ends. The CDR3 has 14 residues. Germline assignment: CDR1 SGHRS and CDR2 YFSETQ. The CDR3 is CASSSSDTARRYTF. Here the CDR3 DNA reads TGCGCCAGCAGCTCTTCGGACACCGCTCGTCGCTACACCTTC.

This chain connects TRBV6-5 to TRBJ2-5; D not resolved. The CDR3 is 14 residues long. Per the germline V gene, CDR1 is MNHEY and CDR2 is SVGAGI. The V end was cut by 6 bases, the J end by 0 bases, with 11 bases between. The CDR3 DNA follows: TGTGCCAGCAGGCGTGCCGGAAACCAAGAGACCCAGTACTTC. Translating gives CASRRAGNQETQYF.

The CDR3 here is CATTEGAASTDTQYF. The CDR3 DNA sequence: TGTGCCACCACAGAGGGAGCGGCAAGCACAGATACGCAGTATTTT. This chain joins TRBV15 and TRBJ2-3, with a possible D match to TRBD2 (5 bases). Germline assignment: CDR1 LNHNV and CDR2 YYDKDF (reference sequence). The CDR3 extends over 15 amino acids. V gave up 7 bases and J gave up 0 bases, with 14 bases separating them. The variable domain in full, with the rest retrieved from reference TRBV15 and TRBJ2-3, is DAMVIQNPRYQVTQFGKPVTLSCSQTLNHNVMYWYQQKSSQAPKLLFHYYDKDFNNEADTPDNFQSRRPNTSFCFLDIRSPGLGDTAMYLCATTEGAASTDTQYFGPGTRLTVL.

The chain couples TRBV13 to TRBJ2-1, with TRBD2 matching over 9 bases. Trimming took 0 bases from V and 1 from J; bases not matched to a gene: 10. Germline loops: CDR1 PRHDT, CDR2 FYEKMQ (reference sequence). The CDR3 covers 19 residues. The CDR3 DNA follows: TGTGCCAGCAGCTTAGGGGGGGTAGCGGGAGTGGGGTCCTACAATGAGCAGTTCTTC. This translates into CASSLGGVAGVGSYNEQFF. The variable domain in full, with the rest retrieved from reference TRBV13 and TRBJ2-1, is AAGVIQSPRHLIKEKRETATLKCYPIPRHDTVYWYQQGPGQDPQFLISFYEKMQSDKGSIPDRFSAQQFSDYHSELNMSSLELGDSALYFCASSLGGVAGVGSYNEQFFGPGTRLTVL.

The chain is built from TRBV28 and TRBJ1-4; 7 bases agree with TRBD1. This CDR3 is 15 amino acids long. V shed 4 bases, J shed 5 bases, and the junction held 7 bases outside the gene matches. The germline gives CDR1 MDHEN, CDR2 SYDVKM. The CDR3 loop is CASSSPTGWNEKLFF. Here the CDR3 DNA reads TGTGCCAGCAGTTCCCCGACAGGGTGGAATGAAAAACTGTTTTTT.